This TCR beta chain was identified during a study of T-cell reconstitution after alpha-beta-depleted transplantation in children. General observations from the study: When one year had passed after transplant, most T-cell counts and diversity came from newly produced T cells. Several hundred rapidly expanded clones from non-depleted graft cells reportedly supplied alpha-beta T cells about two months post-transplant.

To note about this clonotype: The antigen is undetermined.

Unique molecular identifiers were incorporated into the prepared TCRbeta library. TCRdb processed the PCR reads anew with MiXCR; each CDR3 protein has one entry. The table lists about 290,000 distinct CDR3 sequences, roughly a tenth of them singletons. V lost 1 base to trimming and J lost 3 bases, with 12 bases between them. The CDR3 length is 16 residues. Germline assignment: CDR1 SNHLY and CDR2 FYNNEI. This TCR was sampled from a boy in the first two years of life with acute myeloid leukemia, due to receive a stem cell transplant. The sequencing here drew on PBMCs, taken before TCRalphabeta/CD19-depleted stem cell transplant. The chain has TRBV2 and TRBJ2-2; D may be TRBD2 (6 bases). The CDR3: CASSEGAGRYTGELFF. CDR3 sequence (DNA): TGTGCCAGCAGTGAAGGGGCAGGGAGGTACACCGGGGAGCTGTTTTTT.